These 31 T cell receptor beta chains came from one sample sequenced in a study of cytomegalovirus exposure and HLA in healthy donors. This PCR relied on a set of 60 Vbeta primers and 13 Jbeta primers. Repertoires were generated with immunoSEQ multiplex PCR, while TCRdb's copy carries only in-frame clones and drops some. The sample spans around 100,000 clones; the ten largest clones claim less than 4.5%. Sequencing input: PBMCs. The source is a man aged 25 to 40 in good health and CMV-seronegative.

This chain links TRBV29-1 with TRBJ2-5, with 8 bases fitting TRBD1. There are 13 residues in the CDR3. Germline lookup yields CDR1 SQVTM and CDR2 ANQGSEA. J was trimmed by 4 bases and V by 7 bases; bases with no gene match: 8. The CDR3 nucleotides read TGCAGCGCCTCAGGACAGGGAGCAGAGACCCAGTACTTC. It translates to CSASGQGAETQYF.

The rearrangement uses TRBV2 and TRBJ2-5; tentative D call: TRBD1 (6 bases). V was cut by 9 bases and J by 2 bases, with 10 bases left in between. The CDR3 has 12 residues. Germline V CDR1 and CDR2: SNHLY, FYNNEI. The CDR3 sequence: CASSGEQETQYF. In nucleotides, the CDR3 is TGTGCCAGTTCAGGGGAGCAAGAGACCCAGTACTTC. Drawing the rest from reference TRBV2 and TRBJ2-5, the complete variable domain is EPEVTQTPSHQVTQMGQEVILRCVPISNHLYFYWYRQILGQKVEFLVSFYNNEISEKSEIFDDQFSVERPDGSNFTLKIRSTKLEDSAMYFCASSGEQETQYFGPGTRLLVL.

This chain connects TRBV19 to TRBJ1-1, with no clear D. The CDR3 totals 12 residues. Germline V gene sequence: CDR1 LNHDA, CDR2 SQIVND (reference sequence). V shed 7 bases and J shed 1 base, with 7 bases lying between them. This CDR3 is CASKTENTEAFF. In DNA form, the CDR3 reads TGTGCCAGTAAAACTGAGAACACTGAAGCTTTCTTT.

V and J are TRBV19 and TRBJ2-7; a weak D match, TRBD1 (5 bases). V was pared by 5 bases and J by 4 bases, with 18 bases between. The germline V gene encodes CDR1 LNHDA and CDR2 SQIVND (reference sequence). This CDR3 region has 15 residues. The CDR3 region has the DNA TGTGCCAGTAGTCCCCGCGCCCTGGCAGGGTACGAGCAGTACTTC. Protein product: CASSPRALAGYEQYF.

The genes are TRBV6-6 and TRBJ2-5; TRBD2 matches at 9 bases. The CDR3 is 15 residues long. The J segment lost 2 bases and the V segment lost 2 bases, leaving 3 bases of the junction unmatched. Looked up from germline, CDR1 is MNHNY and CDR2 is SVGAGI (reference sequence). CDR3 loop: CASSYTGLAQETQYF. The CDR3 bases are TGTGCCAGCAGTTACACGGGACTAGCTCAAGAGACCCAGTACTTC.

The chain is built from TRBV27 and TRBJ2-3; tentatively, D is TRBD2 (6 bases). V lost 5 bases and J lost 3, with 15 bases in between. There are 15 residues in the CDR3. Germline V gene sequence: CDR1 MNHEY, CDR2 SMNVEV (reference sequence). The CDR3 loop reads CASSPNWGETDTQYF. For the CDR3, the DNA is TGTGCCAGCAGTCCAAATTGGGGGGAGACAGATACGCAGTATTTT.

V is TRBV6-1 and J is TRBJ2-2, with TRBD1 identical over 9 bases. V gave up 2 bases and J gave up 5 bases; unmatched junction bases: 6. Germline CDR1 MNHNS, CDR2 SASEGT. The CDR3 contains 16 residues. The CDR3 DNA reads TGTGCCAGCAGTGAAACGGTCGGGACAGGGACCGGGGAGCTGTTTTTT. Protein product: CASSETVGTGTGELFF.

V usage is TRBV7-2 and J usage is TRBJ2-3, with D perhaps matching TRBD2 (5 bases). Germline V gives CDR1 SGHTA, CDR2 FQGNSA. The CDR3 sequence is 12 residues long. Deletions cut 2 bases from V and 5 bases from J, with 5 bases between. For the CDR3, the DNA is TGTGCCAGCAGCTTAACTAGAGATACGCAGTATTTT. Its protein is CASSLTRDTQYF.

The chain carries TRBV7-9 and TRBJ2-7, with D possibly TRBD2 on 5 matching bases. V lost 5 bases and J lost 3, with 11 bases in between. Looked up from germline, CDR1 is SEHNR and CDR2 is FQNEAQ (reference sequence). The CDR3 contains 13 residues. The CDR3, as DNA: TGTGCCAGCAGCCACGGACTCATCTACGAGCAGTACTTC. Translating it yields CASSHGLIYEQYF.

The rearrangement joins TRBV11-2 to TRBJ2-5; the D is unclear. The length of the CDR3 is 13 residues. Germline values: CDR1 SGHAT, CDR2 FQNNGV. Trimming stripped 5 bases from V and 5 bases from J, with 12 bases between. CDR3 sequence (DNA): TGTGCCAGCAGCCAGGTCTCGATTGAGACCCAGTACTTC. Its protein is CASSQVSIETQYF.

The chain is built from TRBV7-2 and TRBJ2-2; D not certain. Germline lookup yields CDR1 SGHTA and CDR2 FQGNSA. The CDR3 totals 15 residues. V gave up 6 bases and J gave up 1 base, with 12 bases separating them. The CDR3 is CASSPFSGNTGELFF. The CDR3 DNA is TGTGCCAGCAGTCCCTTTTCCGGGAACACCGGGGAGCTGTTTTTT.

This chain joins TRBV18 and TRBJ1-1; 8 positions agree with TRBD1. Germline trimming cut 3 bases from V and 8 bases from J; bases unmatched to any gene: 8. Germline CDR1 reads KGHSH; CDR2 reads LQKENI. CDR3 length equals 14 residues. The CDR3 nucleotides read TGTGCCAGCTCACCTTTACCGGACAGGGCAGAAGCTTTCTTT. It codes for CASSPLPDRAEAFF.

The genes are TRBV9 and TRBJ1-2; D is possibly TRBD1 (6 bases). The V and J ends lost 3 bases and 7 bases respectively, with 16 bases between them. Germline V gene lookup returns CDR1 SGDLS and CDR2 YYNGEE. This CDR3 contains 14 residues. In DNA form, the CDR3 reads TGTGCCAGCAGCGCTCTGGCAGGGGCGAGTGGCTACACCTTC. It specifies CASSALAGASGYTF.

The gene calls are TRBV25-1 and TRBJ1-1; no clear D gene. Germline V gene data show CDR1 as MGHDK and CDR2 as SYGVNS. The length of the CDR3 is 12 residues. With 8 bases removed from V and 5 bases from J, the gap between germline ends came to 12 bases. CDR3 coding DNA: TGTGCCAGCCAACTACCGGGGACTGAAGCTTTCTTT. Its protein is CASQLPGTEAFF.

V usage is TRBV5-1 and J usage is TRBJ2-6, with TRBD2 as a possible D gene (6 bases). CDR3 size: 14 residues. The V gene lost 5 bases and the J gene lost 1 base, with 7 bases spanning the gap. From germline, CDR1 is SGHRS and CDR2 YFSETQ. The CDR3 DNA is TGCGCCAGCAGGGCGGGGTCTGGGGCCAACGTCCTGACTTTC. It translates to CASRAGSGANVLTF.

The gene calls are TRBV5-4 and TRBJ2-7, with a tentative D call TRBD2 (5 bases). Trimming pared 3 bases from V and 3 bases from J, leaving 10 bases between. The CDR3 runs 13 residues. CDR1 and CDR2 from the germline V gene are SGHNT and YYREEE (reference sequence). The CDR3 reads CASSSNGVYEQYF. In DNA form, the CDR3 reads TGTGCCAGCAGCTCTAACGGGGTCTACGAGCAGTACTTC. Based on the CDR3 plus reference TRBV5-4 and TRBJ2-7, the full variable domain is ETGVTQSPTHLIKTRGQQVTLRCSSQSGHNTVSWYQQALGQGPQFIFQYYREEENGRGNFPPRFSGLQFPNYSSELNVNALELDDSALYLCASSSNGVYEQYFGPGTRLTVT.

Note on this clone: One junction end disagrees with the germline gene, perhaps due to a read error. V usage is TRBV18 and J usage is TRBJ2-7; TRBD1 matches 7 bases. The germline V gene has CDR1 KGHSH and CDR2 LQKENI. The length of the CDR3 is 17 residues. The CDR3 region has the DNA TGTGCCAGCTTACCACCTGACTCTCTGACAGGGTCCTACGAGCAGTACTTC. Amino acid sequence: CASLPPDSLTGSYEQYF.

This rearrangement joins TRBV2 to TRBJ2-2; a possible D gene is TRBD2 (5 bases). The germline V gene encodes CDR1 SNHLY and CDR2 FYNNEI. Trimming stripped 6 bases from V and 6 bases from J, with 17 bases between. The CDR3 length is 15 residues. CDR3 bases: TGTGCCAGCAGGAGAGGGAGTGGAGTAGCCGGGGAGCTGTTTTTT. It is translated as CASRRGSGVAGELFF.

A remark on this clone: The same CDR3 also results from other DNA sequences found in this sample. The V call is TRBV12-5, the J call TRBJ2-7, with TRBD2 as a possible D gene (6 bases). This CDR3 comprises 14 residues. Germline V gene lookup returns CDR1 LGHNT and CDR2 FRNRAP. V shed 4 bases and J shed 0 bases, with 10 bases lying between them. The CDR3 DNA reads as TGTGCTAGTGGTTCGGGTAGCGGCTCCTACGAGCAGTACTTC. Its protein product is CASGSGSGSYEQYF.

The chain uses TRBV27 and TRBJ1-5; 7 nucleotides agree with TRBD1. Germline CDR1 and CDR2: MNHEY and SMNVEV (reference sequence). The CDR3 length is 13 residues. V gave up 5 bases and J gave up 4 bases; unmatched junction bases: 2. CDR3: CASSGQDNQPQHF. The CDR3 bases are TGTGCCAGCAGTGGACAGGATAATCAGCCCCAGCATTTT.

The chain has TRBV28 and TRBJ1-4, with 7 positions matching TRBD1. The CDR3 runs to 12 residues. After removal of 4 bases from V and 11 bases from J, the junction contained 4 bases not matched to a gene. CDR1 is MDHEN, CDR2 SYDVKM, per germline. The DNA for the CDR3 is TGTGCCAGCAGTTCCCAGACAGGGAAACTGTTTTTT. This codes for CASSSQTGKLFF.

V gene TRBV5-8 combines with J gene TRBJ2-2; D perhaps matches TRBD1 (6 bases). This CDR3 spans 14 amino acids. Germline-derived CDR1 and CDR2 are SGHTS and YDEGEE. V lost 4 bases to trimming and J lost 3 bases, with 10 bases between them. This CDR3 reads CASSAHRDTGELFF. For the CDR3, the DNA is TGTGCCAGCAGCGCTCACAGGGACACCGGGGAGCTGTTTTTT. Full variable domain (missing parts from reference TRBV5-8 and TRBJ2-2): EAGVTQSPTHLIKTRGQQATLRCSPISGHTSVYWYQQALGLGLQFLLWYDEGEERNRGNFPPRFSGRQFPNYSSELNVNALELEDSALYLCASSAHRDTGELFFGEGSRLTVL.

The chain carries TRBV2 and TRBJ1-4; maybe TRBD1 (5 bases). This CDR3 has 15 residues. Trimming cost V 6 bases and J 4 bases, with 15 bases left between them. Germline CDR1 and CDR2: SNHLY and FYNNEI. The CDR3 DNA sequence: TGTGCCAGCAGGATGGGGCATTGGCTTAATGAAAAACTGTTTTTT. Translating it yields CASRMGHWLNEKLFF.

This sequence joins TRBV29-1 and TRBJ1-1; the match to TRBD1 covers 8 bases. Germline CDR1 reads SQVTM; CDR2 reads ANQGSEA. Trimming took 5 bases from V and 6 from J; bases not matched to a gene: 5. The CDR3 consists of 12 residues. The CDR3 coding sequence is TGCAGCGTTACAGGGGGATCGGCTGAAGCTTTCTTT. Its translation: CSVTGGSAEAFF.

Turning to this clone: In this CDR3 the conserved last residue, phenylalanine or tryptophan, is missing, so a read error is likely. The DNA is left out, because the CDR3 cannot be placed on it with certainty; the CDR3 is given as TCRdb lists it. This chain uses TRBV7-6 with TRBJ2-3; TRBD1 was called by the table and not checked on the DNA. The CDR3 comprises 14 residues, both ends counted. Germline lookup yields CDR1 SGHVS and CDR2 FNYEAQ. The CDR3 loop is CASSPRQGPLEHAI.

The genes are TRBV9 and TRBJ2-2; 9 bases agree with TRBD1. The CDR3 extends over 19 amino acids. Trimming at V came to 2 bases and at J to 4 bases, leaving 15 bases not matched to a gene. Germline assignment: CDR1 SGDLS and CDR2 YYNGEE. The CDR3 nucleotides are TGTGCCAGCAGCGTCCCCTCTTTCAGACAGGGGGGGACCACCGGGGAGCTGTTTTTT. It codes for CASSVPSFRQGGTTGELFF. Full variable domain (remainder filled in from reference TRBV9 and TRBJ2-2): DSGVTQTPKHLITATGQRVTLRCSPRSGDLSVYWYQQSLDQGLQFLIQYYNGEERAKGNILERFSAQQFPDLHSELNLSSLELGDSALYFCASSVPSFRQGGTTGELFFGEGSRLTVL.

V gene TRBV18 combines with J gene TRBJ2-1; TRBD2 matches at 8 bases. The CDR3 contains 14 residues. Germline V gene lookup returns CDR1 KGHSH and CDR2 LQKENI. The V segment lost 4 bases and the J segment 4 bases; nucleotides outside the gene matches: 3. The CDR3 protein is CASSLQRGYNEQFF. CDR3 DNA: TGTGCCAGCTCACTCCAGCGGGGGTACAATGAGCAGTTCTTC.

V and J are TRBV5-1 and TRBJ2-7; TRBD2 might be the D (6 bases). Germline V CDR1 and CDR2: SGHRS, YFSETQ. This CDR3 comprises 14 residues. V was clipped by 0 bases and J by 2 bases, with 9 bases between them. CDR3 amino acids: CASSLERAPYEQYF. As DNA, the CDR3 is TGCGCCAGCAGCTTGGAGCGGGCTCCCTACGAGCAGTACTTC.

V is TRBV7-8 and J is TRBJ1-2; D is possibly TRBD1 (5 bases). CDR3 length: 11 residues. Germline lookup yields CDR1 SGHVS and CDR2 FQNEAQ. Deletions cut 5 bases from V and 12 bases from J, with 13 bases between. This chain's CDR3 is CASSPWGEDTF. In nucleotides, the CDR3 is TGTGCCAGCAGCCCCTGGGGGGAGGACACCTTC.

V gene TRBV7-2 combines with J gene TRBJ2-7; D is possibly TRBD1 (6 bases). Trimming cost V 6 bases and J 6 bases, with 18 bases left between them. Germline V gene lookup returns CDR1 SGHTA and CDR2 FQGNSA. CDR3 length equals 14 residues. In DNA form, the CDR3 reads TGTGCCAGCAGGATGGGCAGGGGCATAACCGAGCAGTACTTC. It yields the protein CASRMGRGITEQYF.

The rearrangement uses TRBV7-4 and TRBJ2-6; possibly TRBD1 for D (6 bases). V was trimmed by 7 bases and J by 2 bases, leaving 15 bases between them. In germline, CDR1 is SGHVT, CDR2 SQSDAQ. The CDR3 extends over 16 amino acids. The CDR3 DNA is TGTGCCAGCAACGGACAGCATCCACCTGGGGCCAACGTCCTGACTTTC. Protein: CASNGQHPPGANVLTF.